What follows are 19 T cell receptor beta chains derived from one specimen sequenced in a study of cytomegalovirus exposure and HLA in healthy donors. The primer mix had 60 Vbeta and 13 Jbeta primers. Data came from immunoSEQ multiplex PCR; TCRdb stores just in-frame clones and leaves some out. The sample consists of 150,000 or so clones, nearly 80% of them appearing once. The sample was PBMCs. These receptors were taken from a man aged 35-49 years in good health and CMV-seropositive.

Written as DNA, the CDR3 is TGTGCCAGTAGTATAGATCGGGACAGCTATGGCTACACCTTC. This gives the protein CASSIDRDSYGYTF. This chain uses TRBV19 with TRBJ1-2; the match to TRBD1 covers 7 bases. The germline V gene encodes CDR1 LNHDA and CDR2 SQIVND (reference sequence). The CDR3 extends over 14 amino acids. J was trimmed by 4 bases and V by 0 bases; bases with no gene match: 2. Complete variable domain (other parts from reference TRBV19 and TRBJ1-2): DGGITQSPKYLFRKEGQNVTLSCEQNLNHDAMYWYRQDPGQGLRLIYYSQIVNDFQKGDIAEGYSVSREKKESFPLTVTSAQKNPTAFYLCASSIDRDSYGYTFGSGTRLTVV.

The table lists this clone with a few counts. This rearrangement joins TRBV6-1 to TRBJ2-7; weak D call: TRBD2 (6 bases). CDR1 is MNHNS, CDR2 SASEGT, per germline. The CDR3 has 14 residues. Trimming shortened V by 7 bases and J by 7 bases, and 20 bases separated the two germline ends. The CDR3 coding sequence is TGTGCCAGCATTCCGGAGGGCAGGGCAGGGGAGCAGTACTTC. Its protein product is CASIPEGRAGEQYF.

The V and J genes are TRBV29-1 and TRBJ2-7; TRBD2 matches at 8 bases. The ends lost 0 bases at V and 13 bases at J; junction bases unmatched: 11. Germline-derived CDR1 and CDR2 are SQVTM and ANQGSEA. CDR3 length equals 13 residues. The CDR3 protein is CSVEDNGGSGSYF. In DNA form, the CDR3 reads TGCAGCGTTGAAGATAACGGCGGGAGCGGGAGCTACTTC.

This clone was counted between two and nine times. The chain couples TRBV7-9 to TRBJ2-7, with TRBD1 matching 7 bases. CDR1 is SEHNR, CDR2 FQNEAQ, per germline (reference sequence). Trimming took 7 bases from V and 6 from J; bases not matched to a gene: 6. This CDR3 is built from 12 residues. DNA of the CDR3: TGTGCCAGCACCAGACAGGGAAGCGAGCAGTACTTC. This sequence encodes CASTRQGSEQYF. Looking up the rest from reference TRBV7-9 and TRBJ2-7 gives the full variable domain: DTGVSQNPRHKITKRGQNVTFRCDPISEHNRLYWYRQTLGQGPEFLTYFQNEAQLEKSRLLSDRFSAERPKGSFSTLEIQRTEQGDSAMYLCASTRQGSEQYFGPGTRLTVT.

This sequence joins TRBV10-1 and TRBJ2-1, with D possibly TRBD2 on 5 matching bases. The CDR3 loop spans 13 amino acids. V was pared by 6 bases and J by 9 bases, with 15 bases between. Germline V gives CDR1 WNHNN, CDR2 SYGVQD (reference sequence). Here the CDR3 reads CASRGDWAGEQFF. The CDR3, as DNA: TGCGCCAGCAGAGGTGACTGGGCGGGTGAGCAGTTCTTC.

In this sample, this clone turned up once. The chain joins TRBV27 to TRBJ1-1; TRBD1 is a possible D gene (5 bases). The CDR3 is made up of 14 amino acids. V dropped 6 bases and J dropped 0 bases, with 11 bases sitting between them. The V gene's germline CDR1 is MNHEY and CDR2 SMNVEV (reference sequence). As DNA, the CDR3 is TGTGCCAGCAGAGCAGGGCCAATGAACACTGAAGCTTTCTTT. Protein product: CASRAGPMNTEAFF.

The chain uses TRBV9 and TRBJ2-1; the match to TRBD2 covers 7 bases. Per germline, CDR1 SGDLS and CDR2 YYNGEE. The V gene end was trimmed by 2 bases and the J gene end by 4 bases; junction bases not matched to a gene: 9. The CDR3 has 16 amino acids. DNA for the CDR3: TGTGCCAGCAGCGTCGGATTAGCGGGCATGTACAATGAGCAGTTCTTC. Amino acids: CASSVGLAGMYNEQFF.

The rearrangement uses TRBV29-1 and TRBJ2-3; 11 nucleotides align to TRBD2. The length of the CDR3 is 14 residues. In germline, CDR1 is SQVTM, CDR2 ANQGSEA. V dropped 7 bases and J dropped 3; count of bases not matched to a gene: 6. The CDR3 nucleotides read TGCAGCGCCGTAGCGGGAGGGAGGACAGATACGCAGTATTTT. Amino acid sequence: CSAVAGGRTDTQYF.

This rearrangement joins TRBV27 to TRBJ1-6; D gene unclear. Germline values: CDR1 MNHEY, CDR2 SMNVEV (reference sequence). V lost 0 bases and J lost 2, with 5 bases in between. The CDR3 spans 15 residues. CDR3 loop: CASSLSAAYNSPLHF. CDR3 sequence (DNA): TGTGCCAGCAGTTTATCAGCGGCCTATAATTCACCCCTCCACTTT.

The CDR3 region is CASSLALFSGSGGEQFF. The DNA of the CDR3 is TGTGCCAGCAGCTTAGCGCTTTTTAGCGGGAGTGGTGGTGAGCAGTTCTTC. The rearrangement links TRBV7-2 to TRBJ2-1, with 9 positions matching TRBD2. Trimming at V came to 0 bases and at J to 9 bases, leaving 12 bases not matched to a gene. Per the germline V gene, CDR1 is SGHTA and CDR2 is FQGNSA. The CDR3 is made up of 17 amino acids.

The chain has TRBV7-9 and TRBJ2-5, with 10 bases that match TRBD2. CDR3 length: 19 amino acids. Trimming removed 4 bases from V and 1 base from J; junction bases left unmatched: 15. Germline V CDR1 and CDR2: SEHNR, FQNEAQ (reference sequence). The DNA of the CDR3 is TGTGCCAGCAGCTCCCCGCATTCTCCTAGCGGGAGTGCCCAAGAGACCCAGTACTTC. This translates into CASSSPHSPSGSAQETQYF.

This clone was seen more than once but under ten times. V gene TRBV23-1 combines with J gene TRBJ2-1; D not resolved. TRBV23-1 falls under the ORF class, with uncertain function. The CDR3 is 13 amino acids. V gave up 7 bases and J gave up 4 bases, with 11 bases separating them. The CDR3 nucleotides read TGCGCCAGCAAAGGTGGCGGTTACAATGAGCAGTTCTTC. It translates to CASKGGGYNEQFF.

This sequence joins TRBV7-3 and TRBJ2-3, with 7 bases identical to TRBD1. The germline gives CDR1 SGHTA, CDR2 FQGTGA. V lost 2 bases to trimming and J lost 1 base; unmatched junction nucleotides: 3. The CDR3 runs to 15 residues. In DNA, the CDR3 is TGTGCCAGCAGCTTAGGCGGACAGGGCACAGATACGCAGTATTTT. Protein product: CASSLGGQGTDTQYF.

The chain recombines TRBV11-2 with TRBJ2-3, with D perhaps matching TRBD2 (6 bases). CDR3 length equals 16 residues. CDR1 and CDR2 from the germline V gene are SGHAT and FQNNGV. V was clipped by 5 bases and J by 3 bases, with 18 bases between them. The CDR3 coding sequence is TGTGCCAGCAGCGGACAAACGGGAGATTCGACAGATACGCAGTATTTT. It yields the protein CASSGQTGDSTDTQYF.

The rearrangement uses TRBV21-1 and TRBJ1-3; the table assigns TRBD1, which was not confirmed against the DNA. TRBV21-1 constitutes a pseudogene. The CDR3 runs 18 residues. CDR3 protein: CASSPRGGTGYSGNTIYF. In DNA, the CDR3 is TGTGCCAGCAGCCCCCGCGGAGGGACAGGGTACTCTGGAAACACCATATATTTT.

The rearrangement uses TRBV7-9 and TRBJ1-2; TRBD1 matches 12 bases. With 0 bases clipped from V and 4 bases from J, the junction kept 3 bases outside the gene matches. The CDR3 runs to 16 residues. CDR1 SEHNR and CDR2 FQNEAQ come from the germline V gene (reference sequence). CDR3 DNA sequence: TGTGCCAGCAGCTTAGCCGGGACAGGGGGCCTCTATGGCTACACCTTC. Amino acid sequence: CASSLAGTGGLYGYTF.

In this sample, this clone turned up once. The CDR3 coding sequence is TGTGCCAGCAGCCCAGGACTCGGCGGCGACAATCAGCCCCAGCATTTT. Translating it yields CASSPGLGGDNQPQHF. This chain uses TRBV5-8 with TRBJ1-5; D ambiguous. Between the trimmed V and J ends, which lost 4 bases and 3 bases, there was a span of 17 bases. Looked up from germline, CDR1 is SGHTS and CDR2 is YDEGEE. CDR3 length: 16 residues.

The chain carries TRBV5-1 and TRBJ2-7; 8 nucleotides match TRBD2. The CDR3 covers 15 residues. The germline gives CDR1 SGHRS, CDR2 YFSETQ. Losses at the gene ends were 3 bases for V and 6 bases for J; bases not matched to a gene: 11. The CDR3 reads CASSYSGAGVGEQYF. The CDR3 DNA is TGCGCCAGCAGCTATAGCGGGGCAGGGGTGGGCGAGCAGTACTTC.

The chain has TRBV20-1 and TRBJ2-5, with a weak D call TRBD1 (5 bases). The germline V gene encodes CDR1 DFQATT and CDR2 SNEGSKA (reference sequence). CDR3 length: 11 amino acids. Trimming removed 8 bases from V and 4 bases from J, with 11 bases in between. DNA of the CDR3: TGCAGTCGAGAAGGGGCAGAGACCCAGTACTTC. Its translation is CSREGAETQYF.